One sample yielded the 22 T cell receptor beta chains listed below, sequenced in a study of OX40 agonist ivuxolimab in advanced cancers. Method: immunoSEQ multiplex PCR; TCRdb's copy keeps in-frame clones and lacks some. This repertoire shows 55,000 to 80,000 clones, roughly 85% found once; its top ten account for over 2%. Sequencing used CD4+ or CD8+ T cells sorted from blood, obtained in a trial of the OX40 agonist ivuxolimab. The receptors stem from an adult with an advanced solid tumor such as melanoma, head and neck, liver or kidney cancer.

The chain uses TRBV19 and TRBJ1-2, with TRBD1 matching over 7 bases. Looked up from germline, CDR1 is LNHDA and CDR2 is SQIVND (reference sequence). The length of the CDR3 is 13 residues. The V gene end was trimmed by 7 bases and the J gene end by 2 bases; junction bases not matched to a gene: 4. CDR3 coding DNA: TGTGCCAGTACCACGGACAGGAACTATGGCTACACCTTC. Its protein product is CASTTDRNYGYTF.

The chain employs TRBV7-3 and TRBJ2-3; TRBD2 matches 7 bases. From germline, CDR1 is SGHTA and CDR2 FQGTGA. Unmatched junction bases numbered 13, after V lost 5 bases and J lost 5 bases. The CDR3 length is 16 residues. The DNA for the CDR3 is TGTGCCAGCAGCCAAGGTCCGGGAGGCCGGAGAGATACGCAGTATTTT. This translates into CASSQGPGGRRDTQYF.

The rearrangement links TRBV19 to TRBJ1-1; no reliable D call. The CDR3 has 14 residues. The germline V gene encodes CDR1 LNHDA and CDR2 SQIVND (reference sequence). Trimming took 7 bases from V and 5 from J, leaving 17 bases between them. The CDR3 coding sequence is TGTGCCAGTAAAAGGGAGGCCCGTCGGACTGAAGCTTTCTTT. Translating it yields CASKREARRTEAFF.

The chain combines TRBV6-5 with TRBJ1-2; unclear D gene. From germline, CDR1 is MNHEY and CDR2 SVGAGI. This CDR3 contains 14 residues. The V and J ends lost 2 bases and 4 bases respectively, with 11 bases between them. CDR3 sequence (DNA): TGTGCCAGCAGTTACCTCGGAAGGCCCTATGGCTACACCTTC. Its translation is CASSYLGRPYGYTF.

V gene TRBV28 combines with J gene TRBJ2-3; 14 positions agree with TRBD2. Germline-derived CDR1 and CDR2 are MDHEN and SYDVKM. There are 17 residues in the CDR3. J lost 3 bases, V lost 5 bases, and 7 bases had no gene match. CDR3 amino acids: CASSPEGLAGATDTQYF. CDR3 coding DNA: TGTGCCAGCAGTCCCGAGGGACTAGCGGGAGCAACAGATACGCAGTATTTT.

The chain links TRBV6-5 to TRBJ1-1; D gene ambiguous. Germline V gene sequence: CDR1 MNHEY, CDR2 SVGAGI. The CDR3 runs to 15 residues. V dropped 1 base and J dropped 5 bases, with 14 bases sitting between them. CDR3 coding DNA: TGTGCCAGCAGTTACTTTGTTGCAGGCGGGACTGAAGCTTTCTTT. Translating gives CASSYFVAGGTEAFF.

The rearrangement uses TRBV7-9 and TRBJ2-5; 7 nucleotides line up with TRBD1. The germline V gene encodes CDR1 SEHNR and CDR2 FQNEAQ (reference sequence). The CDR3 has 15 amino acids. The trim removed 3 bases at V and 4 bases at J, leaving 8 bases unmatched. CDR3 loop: CASSFDRASPETQYF. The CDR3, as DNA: TGTGCCAGCAGCTTCGACAGGGCTTCTCCAGAGACCCAGTACTTC.

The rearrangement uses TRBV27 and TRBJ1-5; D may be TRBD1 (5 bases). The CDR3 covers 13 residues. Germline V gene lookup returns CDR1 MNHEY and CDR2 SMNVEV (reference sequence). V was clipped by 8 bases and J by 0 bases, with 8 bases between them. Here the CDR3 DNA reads TGTGCCAGCGGGGACTATAGCAATCAGCCCCAGCATTTT. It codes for CASGDYSNQPQHF.

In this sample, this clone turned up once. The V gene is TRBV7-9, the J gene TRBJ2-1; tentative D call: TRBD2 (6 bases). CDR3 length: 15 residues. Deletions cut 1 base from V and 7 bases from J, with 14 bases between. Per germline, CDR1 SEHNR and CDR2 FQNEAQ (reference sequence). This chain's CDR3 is CASSLGERARNEQFF. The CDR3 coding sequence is TGTGCCAGCAGCTTAGGGGAGCGGGCTAGAAATGAGCAGTTCTTC.

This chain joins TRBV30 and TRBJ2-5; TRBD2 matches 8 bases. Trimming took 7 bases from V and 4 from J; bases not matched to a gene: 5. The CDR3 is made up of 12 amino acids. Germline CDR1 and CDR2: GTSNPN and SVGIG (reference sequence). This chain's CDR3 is CAFTLAGETQYF. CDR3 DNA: TGTGCCTTTACCCTAGCGGGAGAGACCCAGTACTTC.

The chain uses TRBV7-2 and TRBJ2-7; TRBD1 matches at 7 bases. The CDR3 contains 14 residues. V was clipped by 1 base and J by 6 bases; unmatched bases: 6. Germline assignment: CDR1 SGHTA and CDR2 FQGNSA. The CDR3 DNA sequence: TGTGCCAGCAGCTTAGTTGGGGCAGGGGGCGAGCAGTACTTC. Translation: CASSLVGAGGEQYF.

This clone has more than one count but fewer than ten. CDR3 coding DNA: TGTGCCAGCTCACCACCGGAGACCAATGAGCAGTTCTTC. This encodes CASSPPETNEQFF. The chain recombines TRBV18 with TRBJ2-1; D remains unclear. CDR3 size: 13 residues. Trimming stripped 0 bases from V and 6 bases from J, with 6 bases between. The V gene's germline CDR1 is KGHSH and CDR2 LQKENI.

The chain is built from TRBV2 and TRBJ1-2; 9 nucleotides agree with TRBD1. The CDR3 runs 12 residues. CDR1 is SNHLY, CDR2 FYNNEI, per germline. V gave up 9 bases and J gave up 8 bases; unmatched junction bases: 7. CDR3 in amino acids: CASSRDRAGYTF. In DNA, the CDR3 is TGTGCCAGTTCCCGGGACAGGGCCGGCTACACCTTC.

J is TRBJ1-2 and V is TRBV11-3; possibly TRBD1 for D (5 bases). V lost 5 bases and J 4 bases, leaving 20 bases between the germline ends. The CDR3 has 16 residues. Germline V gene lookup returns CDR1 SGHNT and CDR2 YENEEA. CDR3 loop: CASSPRGGARIYGYTF. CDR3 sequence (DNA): TGTGCCAGCAGCCCACGGGGAGGGGCGCGGATCTATGGCTACACCTTC.

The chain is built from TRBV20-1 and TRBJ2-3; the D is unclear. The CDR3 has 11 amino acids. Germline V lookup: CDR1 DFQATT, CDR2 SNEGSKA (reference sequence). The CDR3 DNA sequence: TGCAGCGCCCCCGCAACAGATACGCAGTATTTT. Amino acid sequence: CSAPATDTQYF.

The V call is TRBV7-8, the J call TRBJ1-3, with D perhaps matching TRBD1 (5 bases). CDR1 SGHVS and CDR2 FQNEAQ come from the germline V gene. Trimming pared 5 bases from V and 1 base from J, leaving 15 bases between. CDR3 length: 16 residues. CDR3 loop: CASSTGTGPSGNTIYF. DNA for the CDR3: TGTGCCAGCAGCACCGGGACCGGGCCTTCTGGAAACACCATATATTTT.

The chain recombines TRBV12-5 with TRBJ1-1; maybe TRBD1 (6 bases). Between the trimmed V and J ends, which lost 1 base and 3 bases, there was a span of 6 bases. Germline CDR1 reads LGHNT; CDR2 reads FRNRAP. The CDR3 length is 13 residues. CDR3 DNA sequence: TGTGCTAGTGGTTTGGACAGGGACACTGAAGCTTTCTTT. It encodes CASGLDRDTEAFF.

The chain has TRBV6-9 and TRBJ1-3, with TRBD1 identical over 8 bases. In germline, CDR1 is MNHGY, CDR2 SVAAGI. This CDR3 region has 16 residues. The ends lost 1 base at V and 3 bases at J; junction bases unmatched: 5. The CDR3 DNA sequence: TGTGCCAGCAGTTATTTACCGGACAGGGATGGAAACACCATATATTTT. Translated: CASSYLPDRDGNTIYF.

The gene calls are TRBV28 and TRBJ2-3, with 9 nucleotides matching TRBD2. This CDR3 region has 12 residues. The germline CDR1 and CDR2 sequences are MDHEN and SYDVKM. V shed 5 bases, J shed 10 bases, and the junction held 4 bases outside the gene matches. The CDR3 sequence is CASSPLAGAQYF. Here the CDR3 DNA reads TGTGCCAGCAGTCCTTTAGCGGGGGCGCAGTATTTT.

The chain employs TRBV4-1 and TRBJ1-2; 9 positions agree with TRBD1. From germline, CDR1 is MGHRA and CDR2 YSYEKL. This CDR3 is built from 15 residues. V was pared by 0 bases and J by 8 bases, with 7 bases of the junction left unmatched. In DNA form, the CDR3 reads TGCGCCAGCAGCCAAGATGGGACAGGGAGGTTCGGCTACACCTTC. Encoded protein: CASSQDGTGRFGYTF.

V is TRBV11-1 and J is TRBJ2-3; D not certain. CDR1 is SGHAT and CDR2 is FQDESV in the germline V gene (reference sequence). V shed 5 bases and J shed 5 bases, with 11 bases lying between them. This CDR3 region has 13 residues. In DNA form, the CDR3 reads TGTGCCAGCAGCGCCGAAGTGGGAGATACGCAGTATTTT. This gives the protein CASSAEVGDTQYF. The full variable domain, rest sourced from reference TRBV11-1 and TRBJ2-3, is EAEVAQSPRYKITEKSQAVAFWCDPISGHATLYWYRQILGQGPELLVQFQDESVVDDSQLPKDRFSAERLKGVDSTLKIQPAELGDSAMYLCASSAEVGDTQYFGPGTRLTVL.

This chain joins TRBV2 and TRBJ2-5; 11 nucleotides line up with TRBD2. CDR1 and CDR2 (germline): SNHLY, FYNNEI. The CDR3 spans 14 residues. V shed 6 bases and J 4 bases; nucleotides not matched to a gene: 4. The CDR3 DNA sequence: TGTGCCAGCAGGCGACTAGCGGGGTCAGAGACCCAGTACTTC. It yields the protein CASRRLAGSETQYF.